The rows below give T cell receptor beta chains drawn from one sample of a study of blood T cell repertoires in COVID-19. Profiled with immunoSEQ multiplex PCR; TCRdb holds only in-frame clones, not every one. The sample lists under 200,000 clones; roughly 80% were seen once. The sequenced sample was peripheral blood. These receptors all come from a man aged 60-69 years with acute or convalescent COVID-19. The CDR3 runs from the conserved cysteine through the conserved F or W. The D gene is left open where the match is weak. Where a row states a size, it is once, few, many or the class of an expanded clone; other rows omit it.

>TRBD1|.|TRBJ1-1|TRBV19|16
TGTGCCAGTACCATCCTCAGGGGGCGAATTTACACTGAAGCTTTCTTT
CASTILRGRIYTEAFF
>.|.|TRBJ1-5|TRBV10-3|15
TGTGCCATCAAAGGCTCCGGGACTGAGAATCAGCCCCAGCATTTT
CAIKGSGTENQPQHF
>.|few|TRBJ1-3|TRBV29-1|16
TGCAGCGTTGAATTGTCGACAGCGAGCTCTGGAAACACCATATATTTT
CSVELSTASSGNTIYF
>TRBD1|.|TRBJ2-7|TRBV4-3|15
TGCGCCAGCAGCCAAGCGGCACAGGGGTACTACGAGCAGTACTTC
CASSQAAQGYYEQYF
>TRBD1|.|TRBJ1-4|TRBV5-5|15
TGTGCCAGCAGCTTGAGTGGGACAGGGGTCGAAAAACTGTTTTTT
CASSLSGTGVEKLFF
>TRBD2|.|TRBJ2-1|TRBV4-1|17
TGCGCCAGCAGCCAAACCCCACCGGGACTAGCGGGATCTGAGCAGTTCTTC
CASSQTPPGLAGSEQFF
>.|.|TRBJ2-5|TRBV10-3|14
TGTGCCATCAAAGGCGGCGGGGCTGGGGAGACCCAGTACTTC
CAIKGGGAGETQYF
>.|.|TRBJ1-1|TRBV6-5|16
TGTGCCAGCAGTTACCCGTGGGGGGGGTTGGACACTGAAGCTTTCTTT
CASSYPWGGLDTEAFF
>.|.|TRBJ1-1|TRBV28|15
TGTGCCAGCGCTTCTCCCGGGGGATATAACACTGAAGCTTTCTTT
CASASPGGYNTEAFF
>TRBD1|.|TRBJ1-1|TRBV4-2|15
TGTGCCAGCAGCCATCCGGGACAGCACTACACTGAAGCTTTCTTT
CASSHPGQHYTEAFF
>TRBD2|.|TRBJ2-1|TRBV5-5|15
TGTGCCAGCAGCCGGTCTAGCGGGCGATACAATGAGCAGTTCTTC
CASSRSSGRYNEQFF
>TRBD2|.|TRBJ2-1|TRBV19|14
TGTGCCAGTAGAAGAACTAGCGGGATCAGTGAGCAGTTCTTC
CASRRTSGISEQFF
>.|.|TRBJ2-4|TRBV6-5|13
TGTGCCAGCGCTGGGGAGCTAGCAGTCATTCAGTACTTC
CASAGELAVIQYF
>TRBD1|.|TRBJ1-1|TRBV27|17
TGTGCCAGCAGTTTATCTCCCCCGACAGGGGAGAACACTGAAGCTTTCTTT
CASSLSPPTGENTEAFF
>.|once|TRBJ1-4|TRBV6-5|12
TGTGCCACCCTCTCCCCAGGGGAAAAACTGTTTTTT
CATLSPGEKLFF
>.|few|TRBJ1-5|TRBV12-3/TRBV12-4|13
TGTGCCAGCAGTTTACTGGAGAATCAGCCCCAGCATTTT
CASSLLENQPQHF
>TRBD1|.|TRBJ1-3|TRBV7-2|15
TGTGCCAGCAGCTTGGACAGGGTCTCTGGAAACACCATATATTTT
CASSLDRVSGNTIYF
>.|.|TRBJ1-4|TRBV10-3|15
TGTGCCATCAGTGAGTTCAGCGCAACTAATGAAAAACTGTTTTTT
CAISEFSATNEKLFF
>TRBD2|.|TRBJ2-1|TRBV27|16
TGTGCCAGCAGTTTTAAGCGGGATGGACCCTACAATGAGCAGTTCTTC
CASSFKRDGPYNEQFF
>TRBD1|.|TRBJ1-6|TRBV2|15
TGTGCCAGCAAAAAGGGGGATTGGACAGGAGCACCCCTCCACTTT
CASKKGDWTGAPLHF
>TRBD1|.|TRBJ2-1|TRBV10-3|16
TGTGCCATCAGTGGCACAGGGGGCCGCCGTTCCAATGAGCAGTTCTTC
CAISGTGGRRSNEQFF
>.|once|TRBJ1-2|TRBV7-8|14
TGTGCCAGCAGCTTAACCTGGACAGAATTCGGCTACACCTTC
CASSLTWTEFGYTF